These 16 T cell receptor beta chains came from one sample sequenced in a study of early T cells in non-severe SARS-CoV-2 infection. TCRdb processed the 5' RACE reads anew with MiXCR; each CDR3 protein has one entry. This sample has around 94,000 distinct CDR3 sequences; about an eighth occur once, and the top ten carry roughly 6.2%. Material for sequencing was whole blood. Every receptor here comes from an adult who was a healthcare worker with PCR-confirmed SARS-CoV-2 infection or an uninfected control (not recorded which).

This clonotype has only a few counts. The CDR3 bases are TGTGCCTGCACCAAGAACCCGGGACTAGCGGGAGCGCACGAGCAGTACTTC. Translated, it gives CACTKNPGLAGAHEQYF. This rearrangement joins TRBV30 to TRBJ2-7; 14 bases agree with TRBD2. The CDR3 sequence is 17 residues long. Germline V gene data show CDR1 as GTSNPN and CDR2 as SVGIG (reference sequence). V shed 6 bases and J 5 bases; nucleotides not matched to a gene: 15.

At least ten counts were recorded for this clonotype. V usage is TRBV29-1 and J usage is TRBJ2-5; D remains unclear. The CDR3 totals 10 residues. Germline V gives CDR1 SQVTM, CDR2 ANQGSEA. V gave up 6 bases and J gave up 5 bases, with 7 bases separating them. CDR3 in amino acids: CSVEKETQYF. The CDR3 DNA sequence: TGCAGCGTCGAGAAGGAGACCCAGTACTTC.

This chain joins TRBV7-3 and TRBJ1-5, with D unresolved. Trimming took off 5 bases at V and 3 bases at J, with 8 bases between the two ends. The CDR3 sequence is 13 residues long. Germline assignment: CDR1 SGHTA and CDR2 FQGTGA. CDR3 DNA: TGTGCCAGCAGCCGTCAGCCCAATCAGCCCCAGCATTTT. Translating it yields CASSRQPNQPQHF.

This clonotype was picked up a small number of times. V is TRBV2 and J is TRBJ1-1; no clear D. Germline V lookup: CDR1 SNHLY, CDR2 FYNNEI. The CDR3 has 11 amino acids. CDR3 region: CASQMNTEAFF. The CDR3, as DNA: TGTGCTAGCCAGATGAACACTGAAGCTTTCTTT.

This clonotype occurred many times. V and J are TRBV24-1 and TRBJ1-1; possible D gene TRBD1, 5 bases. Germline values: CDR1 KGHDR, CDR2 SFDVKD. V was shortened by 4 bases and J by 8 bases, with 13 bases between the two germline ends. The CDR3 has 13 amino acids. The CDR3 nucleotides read TGTGCCACCAGTGAGAGGGACGAGAAAGAAGCTTTCTTT. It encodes CATSERDEKEAFF.

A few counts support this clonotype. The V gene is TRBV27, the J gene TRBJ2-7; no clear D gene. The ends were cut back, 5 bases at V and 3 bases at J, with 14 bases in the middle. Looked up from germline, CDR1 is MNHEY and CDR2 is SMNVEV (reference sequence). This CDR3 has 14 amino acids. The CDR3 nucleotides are TGTGCCAGCAGTCGACTTGGTAGAGGCTACGAGCAGTACTTC. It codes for CASSRLGRGYEQYF.

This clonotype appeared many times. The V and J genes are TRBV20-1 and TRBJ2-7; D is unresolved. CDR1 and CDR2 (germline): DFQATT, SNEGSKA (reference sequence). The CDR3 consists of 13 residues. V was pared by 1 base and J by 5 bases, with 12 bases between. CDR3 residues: CSARVQAAHEQYF. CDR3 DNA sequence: TGCAGTGCTAGAGTCCAGGCCGCCCACGAGCAGTACTTC.

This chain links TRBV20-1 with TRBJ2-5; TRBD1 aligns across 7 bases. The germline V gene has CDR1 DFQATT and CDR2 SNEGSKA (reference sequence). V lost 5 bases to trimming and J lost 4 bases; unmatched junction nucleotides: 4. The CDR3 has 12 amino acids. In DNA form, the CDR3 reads TGCAGTGCTTACAGGGGTAGAGAGACCCAGTACTTC. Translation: CSAYRGRETQYF.

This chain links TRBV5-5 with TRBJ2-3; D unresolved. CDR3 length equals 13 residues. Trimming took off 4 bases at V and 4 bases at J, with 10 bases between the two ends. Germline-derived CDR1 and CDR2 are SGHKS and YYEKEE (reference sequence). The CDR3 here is CASSPIYADTQYF. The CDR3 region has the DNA TGTGCCAGCAGCCCCATCTATGCAGATACGCAGTATTTT.

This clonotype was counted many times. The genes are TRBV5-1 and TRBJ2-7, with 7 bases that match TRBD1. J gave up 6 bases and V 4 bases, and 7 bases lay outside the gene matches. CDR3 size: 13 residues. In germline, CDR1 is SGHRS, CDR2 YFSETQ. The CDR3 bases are TGCGCCAGCAGCACAACAGGGGAAGGCGAGCAGTACTTC. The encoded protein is CASSTTGEGEQYF.

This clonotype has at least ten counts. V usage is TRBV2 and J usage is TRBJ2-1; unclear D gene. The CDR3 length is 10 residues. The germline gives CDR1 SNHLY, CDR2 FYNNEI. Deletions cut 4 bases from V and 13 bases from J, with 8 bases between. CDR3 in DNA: TGTGCCAGCAGTGGCCCTCGTCAGTTCTTC. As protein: CASSGPRQFF. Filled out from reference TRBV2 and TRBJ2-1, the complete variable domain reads EPEVTQTPSHQVTQMGQEVILRCVPISNHLYFYWYRQILGQKVEFLVSFYNNEISEKSEIFDDQFSVERPDGSNFTLKIRSTKLEDSAMYFCASSGPRQFFGPGTRLTVL.

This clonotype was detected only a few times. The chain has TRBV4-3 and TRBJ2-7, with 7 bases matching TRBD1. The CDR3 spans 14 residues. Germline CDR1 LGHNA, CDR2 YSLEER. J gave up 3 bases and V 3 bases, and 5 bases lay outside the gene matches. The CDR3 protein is CASSHSQGDYEQYF. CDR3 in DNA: TGCGCCAGCAGCCATTCGCAGGGGGACTACGAGCAGTACTTC.

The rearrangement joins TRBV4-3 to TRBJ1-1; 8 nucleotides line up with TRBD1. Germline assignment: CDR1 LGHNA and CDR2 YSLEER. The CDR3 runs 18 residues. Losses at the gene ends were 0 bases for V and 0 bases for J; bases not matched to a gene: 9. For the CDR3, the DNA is TGCGCCAGCAGCCAAGATCTGGTGGGACAGGTGATGAACACTGAAGCTTTCTTT. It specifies CASSQDLVGQVMNTEAFF.

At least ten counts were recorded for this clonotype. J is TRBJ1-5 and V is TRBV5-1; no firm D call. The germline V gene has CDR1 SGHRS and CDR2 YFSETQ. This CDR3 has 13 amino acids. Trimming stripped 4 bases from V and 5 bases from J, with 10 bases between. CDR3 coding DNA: TGCGCCAGCAGCGGCACCGGGGATCAGCCCCAGCATTTT. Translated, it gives CASSGTGDQPQHF.

Here the CDR3 reads CSAPSEGASSEAFF. The CDR3 DNA reads as TGCAGTGCTCCCTCCGAGGGGGCCTCGTCGGAAGCTTTCTTT. The chain combines TRBV20-1 with TRBJ1-1; TRBD1 agrees at 7 bases. This CDR3 has 14 amino acids. Germline V gene sequence: CDR1 DFQATT, CDR2 SNEGSKA (reference sequence). The V segment lost 5 bases and the J segment 8 bases; nucleotides outside the gene matches: 14.

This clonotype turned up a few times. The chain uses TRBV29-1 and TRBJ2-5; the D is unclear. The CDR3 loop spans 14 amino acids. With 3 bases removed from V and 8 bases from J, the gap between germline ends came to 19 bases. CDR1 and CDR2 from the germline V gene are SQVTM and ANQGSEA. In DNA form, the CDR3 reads TGCAGCGTTGACTACGCCGCCGGCGGAGAAACCCAGTACTTC. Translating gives CSVDYAAGGETQYF.